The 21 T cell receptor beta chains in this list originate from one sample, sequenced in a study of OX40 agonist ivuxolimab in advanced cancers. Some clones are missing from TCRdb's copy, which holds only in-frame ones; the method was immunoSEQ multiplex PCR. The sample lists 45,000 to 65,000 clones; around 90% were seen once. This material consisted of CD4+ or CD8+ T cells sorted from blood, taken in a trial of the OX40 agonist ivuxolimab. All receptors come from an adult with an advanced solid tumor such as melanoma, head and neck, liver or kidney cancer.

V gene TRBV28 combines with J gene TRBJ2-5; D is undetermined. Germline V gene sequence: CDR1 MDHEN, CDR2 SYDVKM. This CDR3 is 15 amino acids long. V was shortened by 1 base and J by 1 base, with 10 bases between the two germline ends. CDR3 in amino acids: CASSLSLKSQETQYF. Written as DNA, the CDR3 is TGTGCCAGCAGTTTATCCCTGAAGAGCCAAGAGACCCAGTACTTC.

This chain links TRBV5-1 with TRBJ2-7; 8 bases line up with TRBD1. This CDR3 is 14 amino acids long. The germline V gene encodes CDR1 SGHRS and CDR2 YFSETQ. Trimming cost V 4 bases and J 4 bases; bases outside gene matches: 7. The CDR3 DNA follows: TGCGCCAGCAGCGGTACAGGGGGGTATTACGAGCAGTACTTC. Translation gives CASSGTGGYYEQYF.

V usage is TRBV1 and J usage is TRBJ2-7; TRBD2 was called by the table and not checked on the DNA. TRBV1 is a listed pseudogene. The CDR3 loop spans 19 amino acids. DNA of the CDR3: TGCACCAGCAGCCAAGATAGTGGGACTAGCGGGGTCTATACCTACGAGCAGTACGTC. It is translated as CTSSQDSGTSGVYTYEQYV.

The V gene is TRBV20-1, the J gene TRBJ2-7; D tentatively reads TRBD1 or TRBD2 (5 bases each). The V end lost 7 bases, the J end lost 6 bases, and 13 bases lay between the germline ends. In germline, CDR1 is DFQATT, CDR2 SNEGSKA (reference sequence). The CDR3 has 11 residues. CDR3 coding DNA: TGCAGTGTTAAGTTTGGGGGCGAGCAGTACTTC. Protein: CSVKFGGEQYF.

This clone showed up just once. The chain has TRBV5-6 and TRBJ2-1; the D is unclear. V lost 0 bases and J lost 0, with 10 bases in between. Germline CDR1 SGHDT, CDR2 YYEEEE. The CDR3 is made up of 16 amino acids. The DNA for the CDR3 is TGTGCCAGCAGCTTGGGGCCAGGTAGCTCCTACAATGAGCAGTTCTTC. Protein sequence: CASSLGPGSSYNEQFF.

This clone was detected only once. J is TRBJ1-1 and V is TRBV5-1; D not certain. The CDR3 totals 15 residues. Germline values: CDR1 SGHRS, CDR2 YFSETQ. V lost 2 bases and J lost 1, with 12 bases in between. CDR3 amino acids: CASSLLPGGNTEAFF. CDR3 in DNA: TGCGCCAGCAGCTTACTGCCTGGCGGGAACACTGAAGCTTTCTTT.

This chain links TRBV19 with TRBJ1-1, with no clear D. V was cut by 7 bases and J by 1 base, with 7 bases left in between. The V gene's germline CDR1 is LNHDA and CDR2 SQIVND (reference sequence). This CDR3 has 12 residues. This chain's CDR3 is CASIGGNTEAFF. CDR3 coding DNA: TGTGCCAGTATTGGTGGGAACACTGAAGCTTTCTTT.

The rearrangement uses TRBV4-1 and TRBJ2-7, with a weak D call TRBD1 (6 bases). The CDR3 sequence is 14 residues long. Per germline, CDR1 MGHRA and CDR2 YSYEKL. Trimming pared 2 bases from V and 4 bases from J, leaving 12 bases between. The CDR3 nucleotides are TGCGCCAGCAGCCAATACGGGACAAGTTACGAGCAGTACGTC. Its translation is CASSQYGTSYEQYV.

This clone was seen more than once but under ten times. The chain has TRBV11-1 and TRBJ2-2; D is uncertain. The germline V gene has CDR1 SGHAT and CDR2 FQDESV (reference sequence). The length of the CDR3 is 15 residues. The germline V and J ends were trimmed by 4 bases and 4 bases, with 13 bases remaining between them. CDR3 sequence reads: CASSYVQQITGELFF. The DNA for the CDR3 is TGTGCCAGCAGCTACGTACAGCAGATCACCGGGGAGCTGTTTTTT.

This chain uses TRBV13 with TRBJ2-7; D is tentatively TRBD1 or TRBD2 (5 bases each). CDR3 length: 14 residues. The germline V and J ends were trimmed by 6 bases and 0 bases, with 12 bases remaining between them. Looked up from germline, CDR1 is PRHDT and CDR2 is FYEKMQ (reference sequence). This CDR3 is CASSPGASSYEQYF. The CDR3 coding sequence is TGTGCCAGCAGTCCCGGGGCCAGCTCCTACGAGCAGTACTTC.

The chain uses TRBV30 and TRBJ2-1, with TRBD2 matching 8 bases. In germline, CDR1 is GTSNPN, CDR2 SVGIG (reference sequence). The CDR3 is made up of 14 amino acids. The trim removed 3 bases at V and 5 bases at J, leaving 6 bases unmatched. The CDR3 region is CAWSETSADNEQFF. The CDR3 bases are TGTGCCTGGAGCGAGACTAGCGCCGACAATGAGCAGTTCTTC.

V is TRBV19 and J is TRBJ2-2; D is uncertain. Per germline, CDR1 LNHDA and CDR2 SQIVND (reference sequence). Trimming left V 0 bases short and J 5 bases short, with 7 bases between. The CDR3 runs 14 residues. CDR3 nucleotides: TGTGCCAGTAGTATAGATGCGGAGACCGGGGAGCTGTTTTTT. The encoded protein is CASSIDAETGELFF.

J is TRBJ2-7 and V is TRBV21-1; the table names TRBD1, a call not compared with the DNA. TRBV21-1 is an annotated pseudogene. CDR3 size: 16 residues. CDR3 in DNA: TGTGCCAGCAGCACCGGACAGGGCGTAAACTCCTACGAGCAGTACTTC. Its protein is CASSTGQGVNSYEQYF.

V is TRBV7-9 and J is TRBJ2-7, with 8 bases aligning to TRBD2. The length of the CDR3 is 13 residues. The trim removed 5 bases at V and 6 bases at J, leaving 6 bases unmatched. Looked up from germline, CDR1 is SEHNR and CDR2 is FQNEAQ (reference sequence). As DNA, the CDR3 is TGTGCCAGCAGCCCTCCCGGGAGGGGCGAGCAGTACGTC. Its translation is CASSPPGRGEQYV.

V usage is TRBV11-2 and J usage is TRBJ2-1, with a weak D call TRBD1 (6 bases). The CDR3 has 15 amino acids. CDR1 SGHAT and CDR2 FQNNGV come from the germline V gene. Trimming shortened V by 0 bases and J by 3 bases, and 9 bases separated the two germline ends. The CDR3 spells CASSLDQGYYNEQFF. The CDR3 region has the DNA TGTGCCAGCAGCTTAGATCAGGGGTACTACAATGAGCAGTTCTTC.

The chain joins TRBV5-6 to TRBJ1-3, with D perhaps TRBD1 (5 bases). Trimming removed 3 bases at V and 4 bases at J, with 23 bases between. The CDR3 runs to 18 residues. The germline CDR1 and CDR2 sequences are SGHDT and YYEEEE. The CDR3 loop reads CASSSLGIQGTEGNTIYF. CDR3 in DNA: TGTGCCAGCAGCTCGCTTGGGATCCAGGGTACTGAAGGAAACACCATATATTTT.

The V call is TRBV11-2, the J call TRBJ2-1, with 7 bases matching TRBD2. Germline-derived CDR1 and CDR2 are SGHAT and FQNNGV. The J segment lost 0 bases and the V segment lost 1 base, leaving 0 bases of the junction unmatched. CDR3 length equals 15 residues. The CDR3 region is CASSLGTSSYNEQFF. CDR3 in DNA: TGTGCCAGCAGCTTAGGGACTAGCTCCTACAATGAGCAGTTCTTC. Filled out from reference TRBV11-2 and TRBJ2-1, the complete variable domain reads EAGVAQSPRYKIIEKRQSVAFWCNPISGHATLYWYQQILGQGPKLLIQFQNNGVVDDSQLPKDRFSAERLKGVDSTLKIQPAKLEDSAVYLCASSLGTSSYNEQFFGPGTRLTVL.

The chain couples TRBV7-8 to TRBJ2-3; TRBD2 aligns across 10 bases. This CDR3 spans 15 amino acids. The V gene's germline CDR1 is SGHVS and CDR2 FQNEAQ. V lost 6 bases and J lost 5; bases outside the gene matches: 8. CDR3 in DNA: TGTGCCAGCAGGGCGCTAGCGGGGGCCTTAGATACGCAGTATTTT. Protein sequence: CASRALAGALDTQYF. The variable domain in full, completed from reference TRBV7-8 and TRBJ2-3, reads GAGVSQSPRYKVAKRGQDVALRCDPISGHVSLFWYQQALGQGPEFLTYFQNEAQLDKSGLPSDRFFAERPEGSVSTLKIQRTQQEDSAVYLCASRALAGALDTQYFGPGTRLTVL.

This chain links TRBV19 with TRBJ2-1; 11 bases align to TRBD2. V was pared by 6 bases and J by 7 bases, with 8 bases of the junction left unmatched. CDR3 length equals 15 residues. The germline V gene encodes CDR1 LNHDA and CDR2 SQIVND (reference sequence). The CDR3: CASRPIAGGPNEQFF. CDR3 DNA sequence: TGTGCCAGTAGACCAATAGCGGGAGGGCCTAATGAGCAGTTCTTC. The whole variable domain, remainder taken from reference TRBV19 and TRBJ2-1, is DGGITQSPKYLFRKEGQNVTLSCEQNLNHDAMYWYRQDPGQGLRLIYYSQIVNDFQKGDIAEGYSVSREKKESFPLTVTSAQKNPTAFYLCASRPIAGGPNEQFFGPGTRLTVL.

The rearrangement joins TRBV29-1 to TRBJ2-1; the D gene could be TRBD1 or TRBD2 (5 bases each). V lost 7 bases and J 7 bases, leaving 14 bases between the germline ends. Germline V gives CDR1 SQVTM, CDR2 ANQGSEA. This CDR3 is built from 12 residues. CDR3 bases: TGCAGCGCCGGACTCTGGGGGAATGAGCAGTTCTTC. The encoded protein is CSAGLWGNEQFF.

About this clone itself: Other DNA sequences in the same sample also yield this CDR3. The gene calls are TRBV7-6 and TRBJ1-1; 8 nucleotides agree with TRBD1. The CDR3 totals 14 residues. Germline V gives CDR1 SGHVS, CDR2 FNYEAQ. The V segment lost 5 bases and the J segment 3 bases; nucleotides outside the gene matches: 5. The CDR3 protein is CASSPGTGDTEAFF. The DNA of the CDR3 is TGTGCCAGCAGCCCTGGGACAGGTGACACTGAAGCTTTCTTT.